This T cell receptor (beta chain) emerged from a study of blood T cell repertoires in COVID-19 (dated by TCRdb to 2020 to 2022). About the investigation overall: Samples from collaborators originated in the United States, Italy and Spain and spanned both the acute and convalescent phases of COVID-19. The dataset comprised deeply sampled blood TCRbeta repertoires from subjects exposed to, actively infected with, or recovered from COVID-19. Samples came from the ongoing ImmuneRACE study (first 160 participants) plus 1,254 subjects from 6 global collaborators. The prospective study material was composed of cDNA or gDNA derived from T cells, B-cell-depleted T cells, or PBMCs. The repertoires were made available in a free public database intended to serve as a resource for research on the immune response to SARS-CoV-2. Nearly every sample came with metadata listing a de-identified subject ID, COVID-19 status, age in years and sex. Where HLA class I and class II types were available, the types were taken from metadata supplied by the sample provider, not from assay-based typing. What the study reported, not specific to this receptor: The quantity of clinical and demographic metadata differed by source and by participant and was supplied without curation.

For this clone: Its antigen is still unknown. No clone much larger than this one lies a single base away; base qualities are absent.

Whole blood was collected in K2EDTA tubes by collaborating institutions according to the institutions' own protocols. Collaborator samples were shipped for TCRbeta analysis as frozen whole blood, isolated PBMCs, or DNA extracted from either sample type. The immunoSEQ Assay, a bias-controlled multiplex PCR, was used to amplify TCRbeta CDR3 regions from genomic DNA. Per the original workflow: Within the assay, amplification of reference gene primers was used to estimate how many nucleated cells each sample contained. To quantify the absolute abundance of each unique TCRbeta CDR3 rearrangement, sequence reads were collapsed and filtered. For each sample, productive Simpson clonality was calculated by taking the square root of Simpson's diversity index across productive rearrangements. The immuneACCESS repertoire file appears here via TCRdb, limited to in-frame rearrangements. These files lack a portion of the clones; in checked studies, under half of the deficit traces to unresolved V genes, and the cause of the others is not known. The V and J calls and clone size come from that table; D and trimming were worked out from the DNA. The table for this sample lists roughly 92,000 clones; around 86% of them were counted only once. The ten largest clones capture 4.5% to 6% of the sample.

Including cysteine and phenylalanine, the CDR3 has 14 amino acids. Left in the record is the CDR3 DNA by itself, 42 bases read in frame from the first base. The germline V gene yields MNHEY for CDR1 and SVGAGI for CDR2. Cut back by 8 bases and 1 base, the V and J ends lie 14 bases apart. Material: peripheral blood. The TCR originated in a woman older than 75 with acute or convalescent COVID-19. The chain employs TRBV6-5 and TRBJ1-1; the D gene remains uncertain. The encoded CDR3 is CASLEPGRNTEAFF. The DNA reads as follows: TGTGCCAGCCTCGAACCCGGGAGGAACACTGAAGCTTTCTTT.